One sample yielded the 19 T cell receptor beta chains listed below, sequenced in a study of CXCR3-negative and CXCR3-positive naive CD8 T cells (dated by TCRdb to the late 2010s). These receptors' targets are unknown. Instrument on record: NextSeq 550. The Human TCR Profiling Kit (MiLaboratory) was used to make UMI-labeled 5' RACE TRB cDNA libraries. TCRdb reprocessed the raw reads; every CDR3 protein sequence is a single record, and DNA is not supplied. This sample's table carries under 60,000 distinct CDR3 sequences. About 0.61% of the sample rests with the top ten. Paper-wide results and their limitations: TRB CDR3s from CXCR3-positive naive cells showed higher hydrophobicity (lower Kidera factor 4), lower energy, and higher strength and volume indices than CXCR3-negative naive cells.

The sample comprised naive CXCR3+ CD8+ T cells from blood. The cell subset or site label for this specimen denotes: CD45RO-CCR7+CD27+CD95- naive CD8+ T cells expressing CXCR3 (TNR3+). The receptors were gathered from a human donor in good health. Some clones in this sample may be carry-over from other donors' samples.

The chain employs TRBV4-3 and TRBJ2-7; TCRdb outputs TRBD1, but without DNA this stays unchecked. Germline assignment: CDR1 LGHNA and CDR2 YSLEER. The CDR3 is made up of 14 amino acids. CDR3 region: CASSQDPGPYEQYF.

V gene TRBV7-9 combines with J gene TRBJ2-7; TCRdb picks TRBD2, but there is no DNA to check that call. The CDR3 spans 18 residues. Germline V CDR1 and CDR2: SEHNR, FQNEAQ (reference sequence). CDR3 amino acids: CASSQTKILAGRTYEQYF.

This chain links TRBV7-9 with TRBJ2-7. Germline V gene data show CDR1 as SEHNR and CDR2 as FQNEAQ (reference sequence). The CDR3 consists of 13 residues. The CDR3 sequence is CASSLANTYEQYF. Full variable domain (remainder filled in from reference TRBV7-9 and TRBJ2-7): DTGVSQNPRHKITKRGQNVTFRCDPISEHNRLYWYRQTLGQGPEFLTYFQNEAQLEKSRLLSDRFSAERPKGSFSTLEIQRTEQGDSAMYLCASSLANTYEQYFGPGTRLTVT.

This chain joins TRBV28 and TRBJ2-1; the D call from TCRdb, TRBD1, cannot be confirmed without DNA. Germline V CDR1 and CDR2: MDHEN, SYDVKM. CDR3 length equals 15 residues. CDR3 loop: CASRPSGTVNNEQFF.

The V and J genes are TRBV21-1 and TRBJ1-5; the D call of TRBD1 rests on TCRdb alone, since no DNA is present to check it. TRBV21-1 is noted as a pseudogene. The length of the CDR3 is 12 residues. CDR3 in amino acids: CASTQGEIPQHF.

The chain has TRBV7-9 and TRBJ2-7; there is no DNA to check the TCRdb D call of TRBD1. The CDR3 extends over 16 amino acids. CDR1 and CDR2 from the germline V gene are SEHNR and FQNEAQ (reference sequence). CDR3 amino acids: CASSLTGAESSYEQYF. The variable domain in full, completed from reference TRBV7-9 and TRBJ2-7, reads DTGVSQNPRHKITKRGQNVTFRCDPISEHNRLYWYRQTLGQGPEFLTYFQNEAQLEKSRLLSDRFSAERPKGSFSTLEIQRTEQGDSAMYLCASSLTGAESSYEQYFGPGTRLTVT.

The rearrangement links TRBV20-1 to TRBJ1-2. This CDR3 is built from 14 residues. The germline CDR1 and CDR2 sequences are DFQATT and SNEGSKA (reference sequence). This CDR3 reads CSATLRQRDYGYTF.

The CDR3: CASSVQRAEAFF. The V gene is TRBV9, the J gene TRBJ1-1. The CDR3 length is 12 residues. CDR1 SGDLS and CDR2 YYNGEE come from the germline V gene.

This rearrangement joins TRBV6-2 or TRBV6-3 to TRBJ2-3; the TCRdb call, TRBD2, lacks DNA for checking. CDR1 MNHEY and CDR2 SVGEGT come from the germline V gene. The CDR3 spans 17 residues. The CDR3 sequence: CASSPAWGEGIPDTQYF.

V and J are TRBV2 and TRBJ2-5; the D gene TCRdb calls, TRBD1, cannot be checked with no DNA. This CDR3 has 16 residues. Germline loops: CDR1 SNHLY, CDR2 FYNNEI. The CDR3 protein is CASSLQGEGYQETQYF.

The chain couples TRBV7-6 to TRBJ1-2; as DNA is missing, the TRBD1 call by TCRdb cannot be tested. Germline CDR1 SGHVS, CDR2 FNYEAQ. This CDR3 contains 13 residues. The CDR3: CASSQPGGYGYTF.

The chain carries TRBV28 and TRBJ2-3; TCRdb reports TRBD1, a call that lacks DNA to check it against. The CDR3 is made up of 14 amino acids. CDR1 is MDHEN, CDR2 SYDVKM, per germline. The CDR3: CASSLGTPTDTQYF.

The rearrangement joins TRBV10-3 to TRBJ1-1; checking the TCRdb D call of TRBD1 is not possible without DNA. The CDR3 extends over 16 amino acids. The germline V gene has CDR1 ENHRY and CDR2 SYGVKD. This CDR3 reads CAIREPGRGPYTEAFF.

The chain has TRBV9 and TRBJ2-7. Germline CDR1 reads SGDLS; CDR2 reads YYNGEE. This CDR3 is built from 15 residues. Here the CDR3 reads CASSVAALPSYEQYF.

The V and J genes are TRBV12-3 or TRBV12-4 and TRBJ2-3; absent DNA, TCRdb's TRBD2 call cannot be checked. There are 17 residues in the CDR3. CDR3 protein: CASSSTTSGASTDTQYF.

The gene calls are TRBV25-1 and TRBJ2-2; TCRdb returns TRBD1, unconfirmable since there is no DNA. CDR3 length equals 16 residues. CDR1 MGHDK and CDR2 SYGVNS come from the germline V gene. CDR3 amino acids: CASSDPSTGTVSELFF. The full variable domain, completed using reference TRBV25-1 and TRBJ2-2, is EADIYQTPRYLVIGTGKKITLECSQTMGHDKMYWYQQDPGMELHLIHYSYGVNSTEKGDLSSESTVSRIRTEHFPLTLESARPSHTSQYLCASSDPSTGTVSELFFGEGSRLTVL.

The chain links TRBV5-1 to TRBJ2-2; TCRdb picks TRBD1, but there is no DNA to check that call. Germline V gene sequence: CDR1 SGHRS, CDR2 YFSETQ. The CDR3 loop spans 14 amino acids. CDR3 in amino acids: CASSGLGGFGELFF.

The chain combines TRBV5-1 with TRBJ2-7; the D call from TCRdb, TRBD2, cannot be confirmed without DNA. Germline loops: CDR1 SGHRS, CDR2 YFSETQ. This CDR3 comprises 12 residues. CDR3 loop: CASMDSSYEQYF.

V and J are TRBV9 and TRBJ1-5; TCRdb lists TRBD1, though no DNA is available to test this call. The CDR3 extends over 15 amino acids. The germline gives CDR1 SGDLS, CDR2 YYNGEE. The CDR3 loop reads CASSPGTYGNQPQHF.